The 26 T cell receptor beta chains below were found in one sample sequenced in a study of blood T cell repertoires in COVID-19. Repertoires were generated with immunoSEQ multiplex PCR, while TCRdb's copy carries only in-frame clones and drops some. In the table there are 230,000 or so clones, around 85% of which are singletons. The specimen sequenced was peripheral blood. These receptor sequences come from a human donor in a cohort sampled during active COVID-19.

The chain is built from TRBV27 and TRBJ1-4; possible D gene TRBD1, 5 bases. V dropped 7 bases and J dropped 0 bases, with 12 bases sitting between them. The CDR3 is 15 residues long. CDR1 and CDR2 from the germline V gene are MNHEY and SMNVEV (reference sequence). The CDR3, as DNA: TGTGCCAGCACCCCGGCGGGGGCAACTAATGAAAAACTGTTTTTT. It is translated as CASTPAGATNEKLFF.

The chain is built from TRBV5-1 and TRBJ1-2; maybe TRBD1 (6 bases). V lost 0 bases to trimming and J lost 4 bases, with 13 bases between them. Germline loops: CDR1 SGHRS, CDR2 YFSETQ. This CDR3 contains 15 residues. CDR3 sequence reads: CASSLVAGTPYGYTF. The CDR3, as DNA: TGCGCCAGCAGCTTGGTTGCCGGGACACCCTATGGCTACACCTTC.

The rearrangement uses TRBV9 and TRBJ2-1; 8 positions agree with TRBD2. J gave up 6 bases and V 4 bases, and 15 bases lay outside the gene matches. This CDR3 contains 17 residues. Looked up from germline, CDR1 is SGDLS and CDR2 is YYNGEE. CDR3 in amino acids: CASSNIFAGGLFNEQFF. Here the CDR3 DNA reads TGTGCCAGCAGCAACATTTTTGCGGGAGGTCTGTTCAATGAGCAGTTCTTC.

This clone was observed a handful of times. The V gene is TRBV15, the J gene TRBJ1-1; a possible D gene is TRBD1 (5 bases). V gave up 2 bases and J gave up 5 bases, with 12 bases separating them. The CDR3 has 14 amino acids. CDR1 and CDR2 from the germline V gene are LNHNV and YYDKDF (reference sequence). The CDR3 coding sequence is TGTGCCACCAGCAGAACCAGGGAAGAAACTGAAGCTTTCTTT. Translated: CATSRTREETEAFF.

This sequence joins TRBV3-1 (or the pseudogene TRBV3-2) and TRBJ2-3; TRBD2 matches at 7 bases. CDR1 LGHDT and CDR2 YNNKEL come from the germline V gene (reference sequence). Trimming cost V 4 bases and J 1 base; bases outside gene matches: 8. The CDR3 covers 16 residues. In DNA, the CDR3 is TGTGCCAGCAGCCTGGGAGGGGAATCGGGCACAGATACGCAGTATTTT. Translation: CASSLGGESGTDTQYF.

About this clone: This CDR3 is also generated by other DNA sequences in the sample. The CDR3 nucleotides are TGTGCCAGCAGTGGGAGCGGGAGGTACAATGAGCAGTTCTTC. This sequence encodes CASSGSGRYNEQFF. The chain links TRBV2 to TRBJ2-1, with 9 positions matching TRBD2. The CDR3 contains 14 residues. The trim removed 4 bases at V and 4 bases at J, leaving 2 bases unmatched. CDR1 is SNHLY and CDR2 is FYNNEI in the germline V gene.

This clone was detected a few times. The chain recombines TRBV9 with TRBJ2-1; 9 bases are a match to TRBD1. The CDR3 is 17 amino acids. J was trimmed by 2 bases and V by 0 bases; bases with no gene match: 6. Germline V gene data show CDR1 as SGDLS and CDR2 as YYNGEE. The CDR3 DNA follows: TGTGCCAGCAGCGTAGAGGGACAGGGTCGGACCTACAATGAGCAGTTCTTC. It encodes CASSVEGQGRTYNEQFF.

The gene calls are TRBV7-2 and TRBJ2-6; D is unclear. Germline V lookup: CDR1 SGHTA, CDR2 FQGNSA. The CDR3 is 14 amino acids. The V gene lost 4 bases and the J gene lost 0 bases, with 4 bases spanning the gap. The CDR3 loop is CASSSNSGANVLTF. In DNA, the CDR3 is TGTGCCAGCAGCTCTAACTCTGGGGCCAACGTCCTGACTTTC.

The CDR3 coding sequence is TGTGCCAGCAGCCCGGGACAGGGGGCCCTAGGAAATCAGCCCCAGCATTTT. Its protein product is CASSPGQGALGNQPQHF. V usage is TRBV28 and J usage is TRBJ1-5; TRBD1 agrees at 12 bases. V lost 6 bases and J lost 4; bases outside the gene matches: 10. The length of the CDR3 is 17 residues. Per germline, CDR1 MDHEN and CDR2 SYDVKM.

This clone was detected once. This rearrangement joins TRBV5-1 to TRBJ1-3; D not certain. The germline V gene has CDR1 SGHRS and CDR2 YFSETQ. The CDR3 covers 14 residues. With 0 bases removed from V and 4 bases from J, the gap between germline ends came to 8 bases. CDR3 residues: CASSLGREGNTIYF. CDR3 bases: TGCGCCAGCAGCTTGGGCCGGGAGGGAAACACCATATATTTT. Full variable domain (remainder filled in from reference TRBV5-1 and TRBJ1-3): KAGVTQTPRYLIKTRGQQVTLSCSPISGHRSVSWYQQTPGQGLQFLFEYFSETQRNKGNFPGRFSGRQFSNSRSEMNVSTLELGDSALYLCASSLGREGNTIYFGEGSWLTVV.

The chain joins TRBV10-3 to TRBJ2-3; the match to TRBD2 covers 7 bases. This CDR3 comprises 15 residues. With V trimmed by 7 bases and J by 2 bases, 9 bases remained unmatched. Germline CDR1 ENHRY, CDR2 SYGVKD. The CDR3 DNA reads TGTGCCATCATGAGTGGTACTAGCGTCACAGATACGCAGTATTTT. Translation gives CAIMSGTSVTDTQYF.

The chain links TRBV28 to TRBJ1-4; 9 bases align to TRBD1. Losses at the gene ends were 5 bases for V and 8 bases for J; bases not matched to a gene: 12. This CDR3 comprises 16 residues. CDR1 and CDR2 (germline): MDHEN, SYDVKM. The CDR3 coding sequence is TGTGCCAGCAGTACCTCCCTACAGGGGGCTAGAGAAAAACTGTTTTTT. Translation: CASSTSLQGAREKLFF.

The V call is TRBV7-2, the J call TRBJ2-7; 8 bases agree with TRBD2. The junction had 18 bases not matched to a gene; V was cut back by 5 bases and J by 3 bases. The germline V gene encodes CDR1 SGHTA and CDR2 FQGNSA. The CDR3 spans 18 residues. In nucleotides, the CDR3 is TGTGCCAGCAGCCCAGCGGTCGCCGGTCTAGCGGGCCGCTACGAGCAGTACTTC. Translated, it gives CASSPAVAGLAGRYEQYF.

This clone was observed once. The rearrangement uses TRBV28 and TRBJ1-3, with TRBD1 identical over 8 bases. The germline V gene encodes CDR1 MDHEN and CDR2 SYDVKM. This CDR3 spans 19 amino acids. Trimming removed 3 bases from V and 4 bases from J; junction bases left unmatched: 17. DNA for the CDR3: TGTGCCAGCAGTTTTCCCGGGAGACGGACAGGGACGCGAGGAAACACCATATATTTT. Translating gives CASSFPGRRTGTRGNTIYF.

The V call is TRBV6-5, the J call TRBJ2-3; D perhaps matches TRBD2 (6 bases). This CDR3 has 15 residues. V lost 5 bases, J lost 8 bases, and 20 bases lay in between. Germline values: CDR1 MNHEY, CDR2 SVGAGI. For the CDR3, the DNA is TGTGCCAGCAGTCTTACCTACCAGACTAGTGGTACGCAGTATTTT. Translating gives CASSLTYQTSGTQYF.

About this clone: Here the CDR3 omits its conserved ending phenylalanine or tryptophan, so a read error is the likely source. The limits of the CDR3 on the DNA are not certain, so only TCRdb's listed CDR3 is given. The gene calls are TRBV5-6 and TRBJ1-5; the tabulated D call, TRBD1, remains unverified against the DNA. Germline loops: CDR1 SGHDT, CDR2 YYEEEE. Termini included, the CDR3 measures 12 amino acids. CDR3: CASSPHRGRAGN.

This clone occurred once. The chain combines TRBV30 with TRBJ1-2, with D perhaps TRBD1 (6 bases). The V gene lost 0 bases and the J gene lost 5 bases, with 10 bases spanning the gap. The CDR3 has 13 residues. Germline V gene data show CDR1 as GTSNPN and CDR2 as SVGIG (reference sequence). CDR3 nucleotides: TGTGCCTGGAGTGTCCAGGGGACGTATGGCTACACCTTC. Its protein product is CAWSVQGTYGYTF.

The chain combines TRBV27 with TRBJ2-7; D uncertain. In germline, CDR1 is MNHEY, CDR2 SMNVEV (reference sequence). CDR3 length equals 13 residues. Trimming stripped 3 bases from V and 5 bases from J, with 11 bases between. CDR3 nucleotides: TGTGCCAGCAGTTTGGTAGATCTAGACGAGCAGTACTTC. This sequence encodes CASSLVDLDEQYF.

The V and J genes are TRBV10-1 and TRBJ2-1, with TRBD2 identical over 7 bases. The CDR3 is 14 amino acids. The J segment lost 4 bases and the V segment lost 5 bases, leaving 5 bases of the junction unmatched. Germline CDR1 and CDR2: WNHNN and SYGVQD (reference sequence). CDR3 nucleotides: TGCGCCAGCAGTACGGGACTAAAATACAATGAGCAGTTCTTC. Encoded protein: CASSTGLKYNEQFF.

This chain connects TRBV28 to TRBJ1-1; D might be TRBD1 (5 bases). V lost 1 base to trimming and J lost 1 base, with 10 bases between them. In germline, CDR1 is MDHEN, CDR2 SYDVKM. This CDR3 is built from 15 residues. CDR3 residues: CASSLSQGRNTEAFF. The CDR3 DNA reads as TGTGCCAGCAGTTTATCGCAGGGAAGGAACACTGAAGCTTTCTTT. Full variable domain (missing parts from reference TRBV28 and TRBJ1-1): DVKVTQSSRYLVKRTGEKVFLECVQDMDHENMFWYRQDPGLGLRLIYFSYDVKMKEKGDIPEGYSVSREKKERFSLILESASTNQTSMYLCASSLSQGRNTEAFFGQGTRLTVV.

The chain carries TRBV29-1 and TRBJ2-7; TRBD2 matches 11 bases. Germline V CDR1 and CDR2: SQVTM, ANQGSEA. The CDR3 is 16 amino acids. V trimming: 0 bases; J trimming: 4 bases; junction bases outside the gene matches: 8. In DNA, the CDR3 is TGCAGCGTTGAAGATCAGTTTACTAGCGGGAGATACGAGCAGTACTTC. Its translation: CSVEDQFTSGRYEQYF.

The genes are TRBV11-2 and TRBJ2-7; 8 nucleotides match TRBD2. The CDR3 spans 17 residues. V was clipped by 5 bases and J by 4 bases; unmatched bases: 16. From germline, CDR1 is SGHAT and CDR2 FQNNGV. The DNA for the CDR3 is TGTGCCAGCAGCGTACCGGGACTAGGCTTACACCAATACGAGCAGTACTTC. Its protein is CASSVPGLGLHQYEQYF.

The chain carries TRBV6-2 or TRBV6-3 and TRBJ2-5, with D perhaps TRBD2 (5 bases). The CDR3 length is 14 residues. The germline CDR1 and CDR2 sequences are MNHEY and SVGEGT. V lost 6 bases and J 7 bases, leaving 18 bases between the germline ends. For the CDR3, the DNA is TGTGCCAGCAGCAACGACTGGGAGTTGGGGACCCAGTACTTC. Residues: CASSNDWELGTQYF.

The gene calls are TRBV11-3 and TRBJ2-1; D unclear. This CDR3 spans 18 amino acids. Germline V gene sequence: CDR1 SGHNT, CDR2 YENEEA. The ends were cut back, 2 bases at V and 10 bases at J, with 27 bases in the middle. CDR3 sequence reads: CASSLSVLVGQDEQEQFF. The CDR3 coding sequence is TGTGCCAGCAGCTTATCAGTACTTGTGGGCCAAGACGAACAAGAGCAGTTCTTC.

This chain connects TRBV4-2 to TRBJ2-1; perhaps TRBD2 as D (5 bases). The length of the CDR3 is 11 residues. The germline CDR1 and CDR2 sequences are LGHNA and YNFKEQ. Between the trimmed V and J ends, which lost 4 bases and 13 bases, there was a span of 11 bases. The CDR3 sequence: CASSPAAVQFF. In DNA form, the CDR3 reads TGTGCCAGCAGCCCGGCAGCGGTTCAGTTCTTC.

CDR3: CASSNVGGAIGEQYF. The CDR3 DNA reads as TGTGCCAGTAGCAATGTAGGGGGCGCGATTGGGGAGCAGTACTTC. V and J are TRBV19 and TRBJ2-7, with 7 nucleotides matching TRBD1. CDR1 and CDR2 (germline): LNHDA, SQIVND (reference sequence). The CDR3 covers 15 residues. J gave up 7 bases and V 6 bases, and 15 bases lay outside the gene matches.